Shown below are 4 T cell receptor beta chains from a single sample sequenced in a study of response to subunit inactivated influenza vaccine (dated by TCRdb to 2016 to 2019). The receptor library was made with RT-PCR. Data came from an Illumina HiSeq 2500. TCRdb trimmed the raw reads at Q25, called clones with MiXCR and kept productive beta chains. Every CDR3 protein is listed once, alongside the most common genes and DNA of its rows. The sample profile shows just under 250,000 distinct CDR3 sequences; 12% of them were found once. The ten largest clonotypes hold under 10% of the sample. The source was non-naive T cells sorted from PBMCs, collected around 14 days before vaccination. The sample's cell subset or site label, decoded: memory T cell fraction. The receptors were gathered from a man in his forties or fifties who received an inactivated influenza vaccine. Donor details come from another sample of the same person, matched by shared clones.

The chain is built from TRBV10-3 and TRBJ2-2, with D maybe TRBD2 (5 bases). The ends were cut back, 6 bases at V and 1 base at J, with 9 bases in the middle. The V gene's germline CDR1 is ENHRY and CDR2 SYGVKD. CDR3 length: 14 amino acids. The CDR3 loop reads CAIRGDLNTGELFF. The CDR3 DNA follows: TGTGCCATCAGGGGAGACTTGAACACCGGGGAGCTGTTTTTT.

This clonotype was counted ten times or more. The chain is built from TRBV20-1 and TRBJ2-3; TRBD1 is a possible D gene (6 bases). Germline assignment: CDR1 DFQATT and CDR2 SNEGSKA (reference sequence). The germline V and J ends were trimmed by 5 bases and 2 bases, with 11 bases remaining between them. This CDR3 has 13 amino acids. The CDR3 sequence is CSAEDSYTDTQYF. CDR3 in DNA: TGCAGTGCTGAGGACAGTTACACAGATACGCAGTATTTT.

The chain combines TRBV6-2 or TRBV6-3 with TRBJ1-1; D gene ambiguous. Germline CDR1 MNHEY, CDR2 SVGEGT. The CDR3 is 14 amino acids. V was shortened by 5 bases and J by 3 bases, with 13 bases between the two germline ends. The CDR3 sequence is CASSIRAWDTEAFF. Written as DNA, the CDR3 is TGTGCCAGCAGTATACGGGCCTGGGACACTGAAGCTTTCTTT.

The V gene is TRBV20-1, the J gene TRBJ2-7, with D perhaps TRBD1 (5 bases). V shed 8 bases and J shed 7 bases, with 6 bases lying between them. The germline V gene has CDR1 DFQATT and CDR2 SNEGSKA (reference sequence). The CDR3 length is 8 residues. As DNA, the CDR3 is TGCAGTCCAGGGGAGCAGTACTTC. It encodes CSPGEQYF.